The 9 T cell receptor beta chains listed next were all sequenced from one sample in a study of blood T cell repertoires in COVID-19. TCRdb's copy holds only in-frame clones and misses some; the assay was immunoSEQ multiplex PCR. Among 190,000 or so clones listed, more than 70% were seen once. The source material was peripheral blood. These receptor sequences come from a woman aged 30 to 39 with acute or convalescent COVID-19.

This rearrangement joins TRBV9 to TRBJ1-1; a possible D gene is TRBD1 (6 bases). Germline assignment: CDR1 SGDLS and CDR2 YYNGEE. V lost 2 bases, J lost 7 bases, and 15 bases lay in between. CDR3 length: 14 amino acids. The chain's CDR3 is CASSVAPGGDEAFF. The CDR3 region has the DNA TGTGCCAGCAGCGTCGCTCCGGGGGGCGATGAAGCTTTCTTT.

This sequence joins TRBV5-1 and TRBJ2-3; possible D gene TRBD2, 5 bases. The CDR3 totals 14 residues. Germline-derived CDR1 and CDR2 are SGHRS and YFSETQ. The V end lost 2 bases, the J end lost 2 bases, and 9 bases lay between the germline ends. In DNA, the CDR3 is TGCGCCAGCAGCTTTGGCGGGTCCACAGATACGCAGTATTTT. Protein product: CASSFGGSTDTQYF. Variable domain in full (rest from reference TRBV5-1 and TRBJ2-3): KAGVTQTPRYLIKTRGQQVTLSCSPISGHRSVSWYQQTPGQGLQFLFEYFSETQRNKGNFPGRFSGRQFSNSRSEMNVSTLELGDSALYLCASSFGGSTDTQYFGPGTRLTVL.

The genes are TRBV15 and TRBJ2-5; tentative D call: TRBD2 (6 bases). Trimming took 2 bases from V and 4 from J, leaving 11 bases between them. Germline values: CDR1 LNHNV, CDR2 YYDKDF (reference sequence). This CDR3 spans 14 amino acids. The CDR3: CATSRNLGGETQYF. DNA of the CDR3: TGTGCCACCAGCAGAAATTTGGGGGGAGAGACCCAGTACTTC. The full variable domain, rest sourced from reference TRBV15 and TRBJ2-5, is DAMVIQNPRYQVTQFGKPVTLSCSQTLNHNVMYWYQQKSSQAPKLLFHYYDKDFNNEADTPDNFQSRRPNTSFCFLDIRSPGLGDTAMYLCATSRNLGGETQYFGPGTRLLVL.

V gene TRBV3-1 (or the pseudogene TRBV3-2) combines with J gene TRBJ2-2, with 8 bases identical to TRBD2. V trimming: 4 bases; J trimming: 4 bases; junction bases outside the gene matches: 8. CDR1 LGHDT and CDR2 YNNKEL come from the germline V gene (reference sequence). CDR3 length: 16 residues. The CDR3 bases are TGTGCCAGCAGCCCCCTCGGGAGGGCGGGCACCGGGGAGCTGTTTTTT. This translates into CASSPLGRAGTGELFF.

This clone was observed once. The chain uses TRBV11-1 and TRBJ1-6; 7 bases agree with TRBD1. Germline values: CDR1 SGHAT, CDR2 FQDESV (reference sequence). The V gene end was trimmed by 5 bases and the J gene end by 7 bases; junction bases not matched to a gene: 5. There are 14 residues in the CDR3. In nucleotides, the CDR3 is TGTGCCAGCAGCCCCACAGGGGACAATTCACCCCTCCACTTT. Amino acids: CASSPTGDNSPLHF.

V is TRBV28 and J is TRBJ2-5; no definite D call. Looked up from germline, CDR1 is MDHEN and CDR2 is SYDVKM. The CDR3 is made up of 14 amino acids. Trimming cost V 6 bases and J 3 bases, with 14 bases left between them. CDR3 protein: CASSRLTGKETQYF. CDR3 coding DNA: TGTGCCAGCAGCCGCCTGACTGGCAAAGAGACCCAGTACTTC.

The gene calls are TRBV9 and TRBJ1-1; D is undetermined. Trimming shortened V by 4 bases and J by 3 bases, and 10 bases separated the two germline ends. This CDR3 has 13 amino acids. CDR1 SGDLS and CDR2 YYNGEE come from the germline V gene. CDR3 region: CASSKDTDTEAFF. CDR3 DNA sequence: TGTGCCAGCAGCAAAGACACGGACACTGAAGCTTTCTTT.

This clone was seen only once. This chain links TRBV7-9 with TRBJ2-5, with a possible D match to TRBD2 (7 bases). The germline CDR1 and CDR2 sequences are SEHNR and FQNEAQ (reference sequence). V was cut by 8 bases and J by 1 base, with 14 bases left in between. This CDR3 spans 14 amino acids. The CDR3: CASDRGGAQETQYF. The CDR3 DNA sequence: TGTGCCAGCGACCGTGGGGGGGCCCAAGAGACCCAGTACTTC.

The chain recombines TRBV7-2 with TRBJ2-2, with 10 nucleotides matching TRBD2. CDR1 SGHTA and CDR2 FQGNSA come from the germline V gene. This CDR3 contains 15 residues. The junction had 10 bases not matched to a gene; V was cut back by 7 bases and J by 8 bases. The CDR3 reads CASTLDLAGEGELFF. In nucleotides, the CDR3 is TGTGCCAGCACCTTGGACCTAGCGGGAGAAGGGGAGCTGTTTTTT.